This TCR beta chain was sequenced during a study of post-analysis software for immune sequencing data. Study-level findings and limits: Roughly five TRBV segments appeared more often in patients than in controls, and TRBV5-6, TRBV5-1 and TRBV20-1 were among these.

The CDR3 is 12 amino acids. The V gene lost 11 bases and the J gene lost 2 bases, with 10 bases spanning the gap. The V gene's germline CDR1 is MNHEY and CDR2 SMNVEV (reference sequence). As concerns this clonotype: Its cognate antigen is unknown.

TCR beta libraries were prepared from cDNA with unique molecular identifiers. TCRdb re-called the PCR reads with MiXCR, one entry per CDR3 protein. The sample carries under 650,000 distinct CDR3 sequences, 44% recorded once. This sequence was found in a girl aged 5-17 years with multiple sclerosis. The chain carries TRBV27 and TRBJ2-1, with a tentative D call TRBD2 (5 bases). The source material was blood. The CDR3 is CASEGPYNEQFF. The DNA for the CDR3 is TGTGCCTCCGAGGGCCCCTACAATGAGCAGTTCTTC.